The rows below give T cell receptor beta chains drawn from one sample of a study of OX40 agonist ivuxolimab in advanced cancers. Some clones are missing from TCRdb's copy, which holds only in-frame ones; the method was immunoSEQ multiplex PCR. The profile shows more than 20,000 clones, approximately 88% of them singletons. The material was CD4+ or CD8+ T cells sorted from blood, obtained in a trial of the OX40 agonist ivuxolimab. Every receptor here comes from an adult with an advanced solid tumor such as melanoma, head and neck, liver or kidney cancer. Each CDR3 is given with its conserved first and last residue. A D gene is named only where the DNA matches it firmly. The size entry is marked missing in some rows and otherwise reads once, few, many or a size class.

cdr3_aa,cdr3_nt,clone_size,d_call,v_call,j_call
CASSLETGGPAQYF,TGTGCCAGCAGCCTGGAGACAGGGGGCCCGGCCCAGTACTTC,.,TRBD1,TRBV9,TRBJ2-5
CASSQGTANTEAFF,TGTGCCAGCAGCCAGGGGACAGCGAACACTGAAGCTTTCTTT,.,TRBD1,TRBV5-4,TRBJ1-1
CASSDGDSTDTQYF,TGTGCCAGCAGTGACGGGGATAGCACAGATACGCAGTATTTT,few,.,TRBV6-4,TRBJ2-3
CASRDRYSNQPQHF,TGTGCCAGCAGGGACCGGTATAGCAATCAGCCCCAGCATTTT,.,.,TRBV6-1,TRBJ1-5
CASSFPGQGALEQYF,TGTGCCAGCAGCTTCCCGGGACAGGGGGCACTCGAGCAGTACTTC,.,TRBD1,TRBV7-8,TRBJ2-7
CASSQETLAGGNTDTQYF,TGCGCCAGCAGCCAAGAAACTCTAGCGGGAGGGAACACAGATACGCAGTATTTT,.,TRBD2,TRBV4-1,TRBJ2-3
CASSLSGDSNRPQHF,TGTGCCAGCAGTTTAAGCGGGGATAGCAATCGGCCCCAGCATTTT,.,.,TRBV27,TRBJ1-5
CASSVSQRDKTGELFF,TGTGCCAGCAGTGTAAGTCAGCGGGATAAAACCGGGGAGCTGTTTTTT,.,TRBD2,TRBV27,TRBJ2-2
CASSPRDSTYEQYF,TGTGCCAGCAGCCCCCGGGACAGTACCTACGAGCAGTACTTC,.,TRBD1,TRBV7-6,TRBJ2-7
CASSNQGAWETQYF,TGTGCCAGCAGCAACCAGGGGGCGTGGGAGACCCAGTACTTC,.,TRBD1,TRBV11-2,TRBJ2-5
CASSLTRTGGHYGYTF,TGTGCCAGCAGCCTCACCCGGACAGGGGGACACTATGGCTACACCTTC,.,TRBD1,TRBV7-8,TRBJ1-2